This T cell receptor beta chain was sequenced for a study of T cell changes during pregnancy in multiple sclerosis. TCRdb's copy holds only in-frame clones and misses some; the assay was immunoSEQ multiplex PCR. The data show over 50,000 clones, approximately 90% seen once. CDR3 size: 15 residues. CDR1 and CDR2 from the germline V gene are SGHRS and YFSETQ. The germline V and J ends were trimmed by 0 bases and 5 bases, with 14 bases remaining between them. This TCR was recovered from a female donor in good health, enrolled as a control in a pregnancy study. The source was peripheral blood, collected in the first trimester of pregnancy. The V and J genes are TRBV5-1 and TRBJ1-2; no definite D call. The CDR3 nucleotides are TGCGCCAGCAGCTTGGATTCAGGACGGGGTTATGGCTACACCTTC. This translates into CASSLDSGRGYGYTF.